These 14 T cell receptor beta chains share one sample of origin, sequenced in a study of blood T cell repertoires in COVID-19. Using immunoSEQ multiplex PCR, the repertoire was profiled, and TCRdb retains in-frame clones only, with some absent. The repertoire consists of about 99,000 clones, with roughly 80% occurring once and the leading ten covering around 5%. The sample taken for sequencing was peripheral blood. The receptors originated from a man older than 75 with COVID-19, enrolled during active disease.

The rearrangement links TRBV10-2 to TRBJ1-5, with 11 bases lining up with TRBD1. The CDR3 loop spans 17 amino acids. Germline V gives CDR1 WSHSY, CDR2 SAAADI. V shed 2 bases, J shed 6 bases, and the junction held 9 bases outside the gene matches. The CDR3 coding sequence is TGCGCCAGCAGTGAGGGGACAGGGGGTGTAGGGGGTCAGCCCCAGCATTTT. This sequence encodes CASSEGTGGVGGQPQHF.

This clone has only a few counts. This chain joins TRBV19 and TRBJ2-7; 7 nucleotides match TRBD1. Germline CDR1 reads LNHDA; CDR2 reads SQIVND (reference sequence). J lost 4 bases, V lost 5 bases, and 5 bases had no gene match. This CDR3 is built from 13 residues. The CDR3 sequence: CASSRGQKYEQYF. CDR3 DNA: TGTGCCAGTAGTCGGGGACAGAAATACGAGCAGTACTTC.

The chain is built from TRBV4-2 and TRBJ1-2; D gene unclear. Germline V gene lookup returns CDR1 LGHNA and CDR2 YNFKEQ. V lost 0 bases, J lost 4 bases, and 9 bases lay in between. This CDR3 spans 14 amino acids. CDR3 coding DNA: TGTGCCAGCAGCCAAGAAGGCGGGATCTATGGCTACACCTTC. Protein product: CASSQEGGIYGYTF.

In this sample, this clone turned up a few times. The chain combines TRBV19 with TRBJ1-2; D is possibly TRBD1 (5 bases). CDR3 length equals 14 residues. The germline V gene encodes CDR1 LNHDA and CDR2 SQIVND (reference sequence). Trimming pared 3 bases from V and 3 bases from J, leaving 11 bases between. CDR3 residues: CASSISREDYGYTF. CDR3 DNA sequence: TGTGCCAGTAGTATTTCCAGGGAGGACTATGGCTACACCTTC.

The CDR3 protein is CASSPGQENQPQHF. Written as DNA, the CDR3 is TGTGCCAGCAGCCCGGGACAGGAGAATCAGCCCCAGCATTTT. The V call is TRBV11-1, the J call TRBJ1-5, with 8 bases matching TRBD1. The CDR3 length is 14 residues. V was pared by 5 bases and J by 4 bases, with 4 bases of the junction left unmatched. Germline lookup yields CDR1 SGHAT and CDR2 FQDESV (reference sequence).

This clone was seen only a few times. This chain links TRBV6-5 with TRBJ1-4, with D hard to call. Germline V lookup: CDR1 MNHEY, CDR2 SVGAGI. The CDR3 has 13 amino acids. Trimming left V 10 bases short and J 7 bases short, with 16 bases between. The CDR3 spells CATRRGTFEKLFF. In DNA form, the CDR3 reads TGTGCCACCCGGCGGGGTACGTTTGAAAAACTGTTTTTT.

This chain uses TRBV5-1 with TRBJ2-2; 8 positions agree with TRBD1. The CDR3 loop spans 14 amino acids. V lost 7 bases and J lost 3; bases outside the gene matches: 5. In germline, CDR1 is SGHRS, CDR2 YFSETQ. As DNA, the CDR3 is TGCGCCAGCGAGCAGGGGGCACACACCGGGGAGCTGTTTTTT. This encodes CASEQGAHTGELFF.

The chain links TRBV10-3 to TRBJ1-3; 7 bases map to TRBD1. This CDR3 region has 12 residues. Germline V gene data show CDR1 as ENHRY and CDR2 as SYGVKD. V lost 3 bases, J lost 7 bases, and 0 bases stayed unmatched. CDR3 protein: CAISEQGNTIYF. CDR3 bases: TGTGCCATCAGTGAACAGGGGAACACCATATATTTT.

This clone was seen more than once but under ten times. The V call is TRBV29-1, the J call TRBJ1-1; possibly TRBD1 for D (5 bases). This CDR3 is 14 amino acids long. Per germline, CDR1 SQVTM and CDR2 ANQGSEA. Trimming took off 4 bases at V and 4 bases at J, with 16 bases between the two ends. The CDR3 bases are TGCAGCGTTGCCGGGGGGGGATCCACCACTGAAGCTTTCTTT. The encoded protein is CSVAGGGSTTEAFF.

The chain has TRBV27 and TRBJ2-1, with a possible D match to TRBD1 (5 bases). This CDR3 has 17 residues. V lost 2 bases and J lost 0, with 14 bases in between. Germline V CDR1 and CDR2: MNHEY, SMNVEV (reference sequence). DNA of the CDR3: TGTGCCAGCAGTTTAAGTGGGGCGTCGAGCTCCTACAATGAGCAGTTCTTC. This codes for CASSLSGASSSYNEQFF.

The gene calls are TRBV4-2 and TRBJ1-1; possible D gene TRBD1, 6 bases. Germline V gives CDR1 LGHNA, CDR2 YNFKEQ. The CDR3 covers 14 residues. V lost 0 bases and J 3 bases, leaving 8 bases between the germline ends. This CDR3 reads CASSQERTDTEAFF. The CDR3 nucleotides read TGTGCCAGCAGCCAAGAACGGACAGACACTGAAGCTTTCTTT.

This clone has a handful of counts. This sequence joins TRBV19 and TRBJ1-4, with 8 nucleotides matching TRBD1. The CDR3 extends over 14 amino acids. V was pared by 6 bases and J by 12 bases, with 12 bases of the junction left unmatched. Germline values: CDR1 LNHDA, CDR2 SQIVND (reference sequence). In DNA, the CDR3 is TGTGCCAGTAGCCTACAGGGGGGACGTGAGGAACTGTTTTTT. Residues: CASSLQGGREELFF.

The V and J genes are TRBV11-2 and TRBJ2-5; D possibly corresponds to TRBD1 (5 bases). V dropped 8 bases and J dropped 4 bases, with 20 bases sitting between them. Germline V lookup: CDR1 SGHAT, CDR2 FQNNGV. This CDR3 comprises 15 residues. The CDR3 sequence is CASGNRFMSSETQYF. The CDR3 nucleotides are TGTGCCAGCGGCAACAGGTTTATGAGCTCAGAGACCCAGTACTTC.

This clone was seen a few times. This chain joins TRBV3-1 (or the pseudogene TRBV3-2) and TRBJ2-7; TRBD2 matches 12 bases. Germline V gives CDR1 LGHDT, CDR2 YNNKEL (reference sequence). The CDR3 runs 14 residues. Unmatched junction bases numbered 3, after V lost 3 bases and J lost 6 bases. The CDR3 here is CASSQEGLAGEQYF. The CDR3 nucleotides are TGTGCCAGCAGCCAGGAGGGACTAGCGGGCGAGCAGTACTTC.